This T cell receptor beta chain was sequenced in a study of shared clonotypes between healthy human individuals (TCRdb year 2020). Broadly, across the study: A few men and a couple of women, aged 18 to 49 years, made up the cohort. For each donor, CD4 naive and CD4 memory were each given three plates, CD8 naive was given two plates, and CD8 memory was given one plate. Blood TCR repertoires of roughly 5 healthy adults were deeply sequenced to estimate repertoire size and the extent of clonotype sharing between individuals. To increase sequencing depth and limit assay-specific biases, different laboratories used diverse techniques to prepare libraries and sequence TCR repertoires. Each donor's leukapheresis produced roughly between about 0.9 and 9.5 billion PBMCs.

Here is what the overall study found, with its caveats: Pairwise subsampling led to the expectation that sequencing depth would affect the degree of clonotype sharing among donors. Incomplete sequencing was indicated by rarefaction of sorted-subset datasets, despite the large sequencing depth. Because the study included only a small number of donors, the genetic and exposure-history diversity represented was limited. Sampling was restricted to blood, and TCR repertoires in tissue are likely to differ from TCR repertoires in blood. About 5% of naive CD4, roughly 3.5% of naive CD8, 2.3% of memory CD4, and 0.4% of memory CD8 clonotypes were shared across several donors. Naive subsets generally had larger estimated clonotype richness than memory subsets did. Clonotypes shared by all four sorted-subset donors showed higher generation probabilities than non-shared clonotypes.

Using the deep immunoSEQ assay, TCR CDR3 regions were amplified from genomic DNA by multiplex PCR. Genomic DNA extracted from each cell subset was distributed evenly over all wells of several immunoSEQ 96-well plates, and each plate served as one replicate. For sorted subsets, 150 to 250 ng genomic DNA, equal to 30,000 or so T cell genomes, was loaded into each replicate PCR. Purified libraries were quantified with a Qubit 3.0 fluorometer, sized on a Bioanalyzer 2100, and re-quantified with the KAPA Library Quantification kit. Every immunoSEQ 96-well plate was sequenced on a separate single-read 150-cycle Illumina NextSeq 550 flow cell. In the paper's pipeline: Because only junctional sequences without quality scores were contained in the immunoSEQ output, filtering matching that applied to full-length reads could not be performed. To assign V/J genes and CDR3, sequences were annotated using PyIR, a Python wrapper for IgBLAST v1.9, with IMGT germline references. Reads were removed for weak V/J assignments (E-value above 1e-6), missing CDR3, stop codons, out-of-frame junctions, or ambiguous translated residues. V3J clonotypes were defined as sequences sharing an identical inferred V gene, J gene, and CDR3 amino acid sequence. Percentage overlap between repertoires was computed as shared unique clonotypes divided by the size of the smaller repertoire. Richness of each repertoire was evaluated using RTK rarefaction, the Chao1 estimator, and Recon v2.1 estimates of unobserved clonotypes. Generation probabilities for all TCRbeta clonotypes obtained by the gDNA method from four donors were computed using OLGA. The clones in this table, taken by TCRdb from immuneACCESS, are in-frame only. Not every clone is retained; where verified, under half of the shortfall comes from an unresolved V gene, and the cause of the rest is unknown. That table supplies the V and J calls and clone size; D and trimming were determined from the DNA. The sample table shows millions of clones, and just under 95% are seen once. The ten largest clonotypes hold 1.1% of the sample.

CDR1 is given as SGHAT and CDR2 as FQNNGV, both from the germline V gene. V is trimmed back by 4 bases and J by 6 bases, and the junction contains 6 bases that no gene match accounts for. The CDR3 numbers 15 residues from cysteine through phenylalanine. The CDR3 DNA has 45 bases and is translated from base 1. CD8 naive samples were CD45RO-negative cells positively selected for CCR7, giving a CD45RA+CCR7+ population that excluded TemRA cells. Healthy HIV-negative adults with no recently reported acute infections or vaccinations were included as donors. Every donor was a Caucasian adult living in Nashville, Tennessee, USA. Blood was collected by leukapheresis, and PBMCs were isolated by Ficoll-Histopaque density gradient centrifugation and then cryopreserved in liquid nitrogen vapor phase. Purity and quantity of every magnetically sorted T cell population were checked by analytical flow cytometry. Genomic DNA was isolated from every sorted fraction and measured by UV absorbance on a Nanodrop 2000c.

On this clone itself: No cognate antigen has been identified for it. The record has no base qualities; no much larger clone is one base away.

The specimen sequenced was naive CD8+ T cells sorted from blood. The cell subset or site label, as the study defines it: CD45RA+CCR7+. Rearrangement joined TRBV11-2 to TRBJ1-4; 9 central bases correspond to TRBD1. This clonotype originated in a man between 18 and 35 years old in good health. The DNA sequence is TGTGCCAGCAGCTCAACAGGGGGCCCTGATGAAAAACTGTTTTTT. This sequence encodes CASSSTGGPDEKLFF.